This T cell receptor beta chain was sequenced for a study of OX40 agonist ivuxolimab in advanced cancers. Study at large: All patients had ivuxolimab intravenously every 2 weeks at 0.01 to 10 mg/kg.

Germline CDR1 is LNHDA and CDR2 is SQIVND (reference sequence). The CDR3 spans 13 residues. The V end was cut by 6 bases, the J end by 1 base, with 9 bases between. Baseline was the first blood sampling point, followed by cycle 4 day 1 and cycle 7 day 1. Measured with immunoSEQ multiplex PCR; TCRdb has only the in-frame clones, and not every one. The table has 50,000 to 70,000 clones, under 95% seen once; the top ten hold about 0.44%. Study results and limitations: Expanded peripheral T cell antigen specificity was not determined.

Comments on this clone: Antigen unknown.

The input for sequencing was CD4+ or CD8+ T cells sorted from blood, taken in a trial of the OX40 agonist ivuxolimab. The receptor's source is an adult with an advanced solid tumor such as melanoma, head and neck, liver or kidney cancer. The chain couples TRBV19 to TRBJ1-1; unclear D gene. CDR3: CASRSTENTEAFF. The CDR3 bases are TGTGCCAGTAGGTCCACTGAGAACACTGAAGCTTTCTTT.